The sequence of this T cell receptor beta chain was determined in a study of blood T cell repertoires in COVID-19. Background on the study: The United States, Italy and Spain were the sources of the acute and convalescent COVID-19 samples. T cells, B-cell-depleted T cells, or PBMCs supplied cDNA or gDNA.

CDR3 size: 13 residues. V dropped 5 bases and J dropped 5 bases, with 12 bases sitting between them. Germline V gene data show CDR1 as LNHDA and CDR2 as SQIVND (reference sequence). Original handling: Amplification with reference gene primers provided the estimates of nucleated cell counts. Assay: immunoSEQ multiplex PCR; the TCRdb copy retains only in-frame clones and omits some. V and J calls and clone size come straight from that table; D and trimming were deduced from the DNA. Found here are around 90,000 clones, around four fifths of them singletons; the top ten hold roughly 12%. This TCR was recovered from a woman in her sixties or seventies with active or convalescent COVID-19. The source material was peripheral blood. The chain uses TRBV19 and TRBJ1-2; perhaps TRBD1 as D (5 bases). The CDR3 DNA follows: TGTGCCAGTAGTTTGGGGGGATTTTATGGCTACACCTTC. Amino acids: CASSLGGFYGYTF.